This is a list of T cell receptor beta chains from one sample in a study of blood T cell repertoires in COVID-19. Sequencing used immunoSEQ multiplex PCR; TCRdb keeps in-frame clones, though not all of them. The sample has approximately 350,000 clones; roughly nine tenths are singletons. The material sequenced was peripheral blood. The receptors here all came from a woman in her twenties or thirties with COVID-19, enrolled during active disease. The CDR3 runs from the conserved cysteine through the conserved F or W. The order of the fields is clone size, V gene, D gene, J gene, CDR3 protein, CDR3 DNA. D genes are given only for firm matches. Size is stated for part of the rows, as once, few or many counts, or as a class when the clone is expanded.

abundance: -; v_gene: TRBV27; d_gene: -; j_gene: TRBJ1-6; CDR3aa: CASRGGGYNSPLHF; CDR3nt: TGTGCCAGCAGGGGGGGAGGCTATAATTCACCCCTCCACTTT
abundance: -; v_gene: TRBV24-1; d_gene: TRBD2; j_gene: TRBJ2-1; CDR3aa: CAAAEGREPYNEQFF; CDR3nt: TGTGCCGCAGCTGAGGGGCGGGAGCCGTACAATGAGCAGTTCTTC
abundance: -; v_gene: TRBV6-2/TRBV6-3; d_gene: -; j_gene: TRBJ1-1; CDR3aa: CASSYDRSPMNTEAFF; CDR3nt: TGTGCCAGCAGTTACGACAGGTCCCCTATGAACACTGAAGCTTTCTTT
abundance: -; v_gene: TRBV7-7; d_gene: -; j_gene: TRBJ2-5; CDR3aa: CASSPGMGTWETQYF; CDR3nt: TGTGCTAGCAGCCCAGGGATGGGTACTTGGGAGACCCAGTACTTC
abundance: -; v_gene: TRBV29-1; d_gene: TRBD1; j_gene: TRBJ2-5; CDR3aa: CSVAHRGQETQYF; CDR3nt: TGCAGCGTCGCACACAGGGGTCAAGAGACCCAGTACTTC
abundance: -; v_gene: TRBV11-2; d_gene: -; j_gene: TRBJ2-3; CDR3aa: CASNLPGSDTQYF; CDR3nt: TGTGCCAGCAACCTCCCAGGGTCAGATACGCAGTATTTT
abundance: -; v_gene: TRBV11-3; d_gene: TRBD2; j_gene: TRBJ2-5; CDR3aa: CASSYSTAGRETQYF; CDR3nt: TGTGCCAGCAGCTACTCGACAGCGGGAAGGGAGACCCAGTACTTC
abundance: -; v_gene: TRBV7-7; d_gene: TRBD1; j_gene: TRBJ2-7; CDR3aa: CASSLSPGGSHEQYF; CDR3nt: TGTGCTAGCAGCTTAAGTCCAGGGGGTTCCCACGAGCAGTACTTC
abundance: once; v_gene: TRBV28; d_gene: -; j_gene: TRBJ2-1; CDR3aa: CASSLYGGYRSSYNEQFF; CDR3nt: TGTGCCAGCAGTTTATACGGTGGCTACCGGAGCTCCTACAATGAGCAGTTCTTC
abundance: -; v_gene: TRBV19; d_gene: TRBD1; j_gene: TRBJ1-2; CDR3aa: CASSHSRGLNYGYTF; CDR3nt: TGTGCCAGTAGTCACAGCAGGGGGCTTAACTATGGCTACACCTTC
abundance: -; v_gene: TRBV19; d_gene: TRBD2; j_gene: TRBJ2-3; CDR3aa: CASSIAGRGGPDTQYF; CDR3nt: TGTGCCAGTAGTATAGCAGGGCGGGGGGGCCCAGATACGCAGTATTTT
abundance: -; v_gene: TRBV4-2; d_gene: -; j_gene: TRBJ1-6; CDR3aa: CASSAGGGSPLHF; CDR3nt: TGTGCCAGCAGCGCGGGCGGCGGTTCACCCCTCCACTTT
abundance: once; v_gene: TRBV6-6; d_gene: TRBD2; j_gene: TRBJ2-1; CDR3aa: CASSLTFKRRGGTHNEQFF; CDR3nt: TGTGCCAGCAGTCTTACCTTCAAACGCCGGGGGGGGACCCACAATGAGCAGTTCTTC
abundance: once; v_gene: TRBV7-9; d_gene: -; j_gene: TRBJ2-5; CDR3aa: CASSLEQGQQETQYF; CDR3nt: TGTGCCAGCAGCTTAGAGCAGGGACAACAAGAGACCCAGTACTTC
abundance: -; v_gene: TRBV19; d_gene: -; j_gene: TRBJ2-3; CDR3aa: CASSADSGWTDTQYF; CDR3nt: TGTGCCAGTAGTGCGGACAGTGGGTGGACAGATACGCAGTATTTT
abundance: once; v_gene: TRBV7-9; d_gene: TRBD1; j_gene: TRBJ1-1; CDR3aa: CASSFGTVGTEAFF; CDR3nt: TGTGCCAGCAGCTTCGGGACAGTGGGTACTGAAGCTTTCTTT
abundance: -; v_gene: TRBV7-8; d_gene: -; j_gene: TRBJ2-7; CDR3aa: CASSPPGDEQYF; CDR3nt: TGTGCCAGCAGCCCCCCCGGGGACGAGCAGTACTTC
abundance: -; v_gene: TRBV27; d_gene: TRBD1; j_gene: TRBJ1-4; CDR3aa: CASSPDRANEKLFF; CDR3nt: TGTGCCAGCAGTCCCGACAGGGCGAATGAAAAACTGTTTTTT
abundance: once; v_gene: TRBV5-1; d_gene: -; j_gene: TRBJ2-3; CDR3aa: CASSLASSSTDTQYF; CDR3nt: TGCGCCAGCAGCTTGGCTAGTTCTAGCACAGATACGCAGTATTTT
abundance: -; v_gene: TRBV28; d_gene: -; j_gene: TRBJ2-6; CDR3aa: CASTLSLSGANVLTF; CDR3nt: TGTGCCAGCACCCTTTCCCTCTCTGGGGCCAACGTCCTGACTTTC
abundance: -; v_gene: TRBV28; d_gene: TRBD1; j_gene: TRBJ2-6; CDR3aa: CASSLMGQYSGANVLTF; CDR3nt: TGTGCCAGCAGTTTAATGGGACAGTACTCTGGGGCCAACGTCCTGACTTTC
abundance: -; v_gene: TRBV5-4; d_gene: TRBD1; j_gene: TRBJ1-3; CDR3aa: CASSFGQGTGNTIYF; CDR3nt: TGTGCCAGCAGTTTTGGACAGGGGACTGGAAACACCATATATTTT
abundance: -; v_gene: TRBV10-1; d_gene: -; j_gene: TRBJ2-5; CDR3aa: CASRDSLGQETQYF; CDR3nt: TGCGCCAGCAGGGACAGCTTGGGACAAGAGACCCAGTACTTC
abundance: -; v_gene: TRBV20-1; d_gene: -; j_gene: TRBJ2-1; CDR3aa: CSASWGVLPYNEQFF; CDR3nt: TGCAGTGCTAGTTGGGGGGTGCTCCCCTACAATGAGCAGTTCTTC
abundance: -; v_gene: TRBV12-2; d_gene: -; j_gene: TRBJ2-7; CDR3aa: CASRLAGLPREQYF; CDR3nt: TGTGCAAGTCGCTTAGCGGGGCTTCCCCGCGAGCAGTACTTC
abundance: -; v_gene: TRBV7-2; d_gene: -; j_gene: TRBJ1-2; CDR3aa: CASSDLITTGGYTF; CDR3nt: TGTGCCAGCAGCGACCTTATAACGACAGGAGGCTACACCTTC
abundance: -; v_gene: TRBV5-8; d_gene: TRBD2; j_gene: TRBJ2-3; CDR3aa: CASSPLAGGTDTQYF; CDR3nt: TGTGCCAGCAGCCCTCTAGCGGGGGGGACAGATACGCAGTATTTT
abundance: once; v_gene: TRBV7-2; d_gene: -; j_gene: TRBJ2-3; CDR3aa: CASHRGASTDTQYF; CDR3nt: TGTGCCAGCCACCGGGGGGCCTCCACAGATACGCAGTATTTT
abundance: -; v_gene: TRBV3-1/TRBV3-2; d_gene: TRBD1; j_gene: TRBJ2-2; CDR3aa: CASSRDSYTGELFF; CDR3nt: TGTGCCAGCAGCCGGGACAGTTACACCGGGGAGCTGTTTTTT
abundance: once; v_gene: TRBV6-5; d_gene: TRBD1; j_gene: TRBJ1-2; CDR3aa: CAANSGTGGYTF; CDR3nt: TGTGCCGCCAACTCTGGGACAGGCGGCTACACCTTC
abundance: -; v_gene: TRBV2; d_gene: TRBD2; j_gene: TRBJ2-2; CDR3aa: CASSDLAGAFTGELFF; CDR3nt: TGTGCCAGCAGTGATCTCGCGGGAGCATTCACCGGGGAGCTGTTTTTT
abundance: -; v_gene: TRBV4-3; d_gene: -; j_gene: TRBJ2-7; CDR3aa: CASSLAWGPPYEQYF; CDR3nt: TGCGCCAGCAGCCTAGCCTGGGGGCCCCCCTACGAGCAGTACTTC
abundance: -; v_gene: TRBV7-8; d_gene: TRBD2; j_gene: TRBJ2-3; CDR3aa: CASRTPGLAGGPENTQYF; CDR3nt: TGTGCCAGCAGGACTCCGGGACTAGCGGGAGGGCCTGAAAATACGCAGTATTTT
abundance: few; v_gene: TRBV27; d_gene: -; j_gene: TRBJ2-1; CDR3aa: CASSPGGAGIHMRQFF; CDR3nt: TGTGCCAGCAGTCCCGGCGGGGCGGGAATACATATGAGGCAGTTCTTC
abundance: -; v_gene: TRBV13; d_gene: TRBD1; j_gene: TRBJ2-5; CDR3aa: CASSLGTGGGQETQYF; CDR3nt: TGTGCCAGCAGCTTAGGGACAGGGGGTGGCCAAGAGACCCAGTACTTC
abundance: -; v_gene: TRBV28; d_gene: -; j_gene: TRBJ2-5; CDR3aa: CASSLSGPGNQETQYF; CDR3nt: TGTGCCAGCAGTTTATCCGGACCAGGGAACCAAGAGACCCAGTACTTC
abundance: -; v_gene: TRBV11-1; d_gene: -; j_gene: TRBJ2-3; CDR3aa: CASSRSDSPRDTQYF; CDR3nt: TGTGCCAGCAGCCGAAGCGACAGCCCCCGGGATACGCAGTATTTT
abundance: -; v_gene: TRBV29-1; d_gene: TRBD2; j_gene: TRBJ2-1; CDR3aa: CSVLAGGYNEQFF; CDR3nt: TGCAGCGTACTAGCGGGGGGGTACAATGAGCAGTTCTTC
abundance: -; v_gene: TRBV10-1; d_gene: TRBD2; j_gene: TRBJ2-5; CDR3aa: CASSEYQAGLGETQYF; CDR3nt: TGCGCCAGCAGCGAATACCAAGCGGGACTAGGAGAGACCCAGTACTTC
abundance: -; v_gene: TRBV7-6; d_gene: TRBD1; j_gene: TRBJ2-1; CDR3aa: CASSTGRGQGGYNEQFF; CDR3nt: TGTGCCAGCAGCACGGGTCGGGGACAGGGAGGCTACAATGAGCAGTTCTTC
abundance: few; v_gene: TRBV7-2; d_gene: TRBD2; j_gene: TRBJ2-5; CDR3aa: CASSFTSGTGETQYF; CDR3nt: TGTGCCAGCAGCTTTACTAGCGGAACGGGGGAGACCCAGTACTTC
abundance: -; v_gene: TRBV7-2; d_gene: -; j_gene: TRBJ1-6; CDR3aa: CASAGARGVHNSPLHF; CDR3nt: TGTGCCAGCGCAGGGGCCAGGGGCGTCCATAATTCACCCCTCCACTTT
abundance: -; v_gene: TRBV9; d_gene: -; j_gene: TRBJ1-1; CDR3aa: CASSVGTMNTEAFF; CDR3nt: TGTGCCAGCAGCGTAGGGACAATGAACACTGAAGCTTTCTTT
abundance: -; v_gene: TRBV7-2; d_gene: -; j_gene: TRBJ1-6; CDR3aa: CASSSGVLESPLHF; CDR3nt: TGTGCCAGCAGCTCAGGGGTACTCGAATCACCCCTCCACTTT
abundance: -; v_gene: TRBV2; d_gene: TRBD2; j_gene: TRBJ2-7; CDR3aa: CASVRAGPNSYEQYF; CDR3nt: TGTGCCAGCGTCAGAGCGGGGCCGAACTCCTACGAGCAGTACTTC
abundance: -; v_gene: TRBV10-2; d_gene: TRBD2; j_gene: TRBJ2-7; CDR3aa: CASSEVGSGASYEQYF; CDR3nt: TGCGCCAGCAGTGAGGTGGGTAGCGGGGCATCCTACGAGCAGTACTTC
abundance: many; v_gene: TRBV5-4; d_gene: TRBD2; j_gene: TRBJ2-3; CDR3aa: CASRLAGGRRDTQYF; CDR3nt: TGTGCCAGCAGGCTAGCGGGAGGGCGAAGAGATACGCAGTATTTT
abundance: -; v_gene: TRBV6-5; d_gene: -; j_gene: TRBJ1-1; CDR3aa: CASSYEHLSEAFF; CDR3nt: TGTGCCAGCAGTTATGAGCATTTGTCTGAAGCTTTCTTT
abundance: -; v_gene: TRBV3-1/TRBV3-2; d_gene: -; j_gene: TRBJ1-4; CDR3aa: CASSRRETQNEKLFF; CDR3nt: TGTGCCAGCAGCCGCCGCGAGACACAAAATGAAAAACTGTTTTTT
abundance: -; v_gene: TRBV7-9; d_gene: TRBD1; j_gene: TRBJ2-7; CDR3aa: CASSLAGQGPYEQYF; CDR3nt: TGTGCCAGCAGCTTGGCCGGACAGGGGCCCTACGAGCAGTACTTC
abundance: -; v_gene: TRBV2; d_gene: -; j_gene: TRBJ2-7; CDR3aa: CASSDGYEQYF; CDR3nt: TGTGCCAGCAGTGACGGCTACGAGCAGTACTTC
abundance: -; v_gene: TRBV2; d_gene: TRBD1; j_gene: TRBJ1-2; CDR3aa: CASSLTGTGEDGYTF; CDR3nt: TGTGCCAGCAGTCTCACCGGGACAGGGGAAGATGGCTACACCTTC
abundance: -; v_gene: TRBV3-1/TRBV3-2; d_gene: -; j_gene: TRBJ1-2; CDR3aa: CASSQDTTTDYGYTF; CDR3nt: TGTGCCAGCAGCCAAGATACGACAACCGACTATGGCTACACCTTC